The clone carrying this T cell receptor beta chain showed up just a few times. Its antigen remains unidentified. This entry is derived from a study of cytomegalovirus exposure and HLA in healthy donors. Regarding the study as a whole: According to the study, 160 or so TCR beta chains were cytomegalovirus-associated.

CDR1 is MNHEY and CDR2 is SVGAGI in the germline V gene. V was pared by 6 bases and J by 1 base, with 1 base of the junction left unmatched. This CDR3 is built from 15 residues. Primers for the PCR totalled 60 Vbeta and 13 Jbeta. The data were produced by immunoSEQ multiplex PCR, yet TCRdb's version contains in-frame clones alone and is incomplete. The sample lists 150,000 to 200,000 clones, roughly nine tenths occurring once. This chain uses TRBV6-5 with TRBJ2-2, with 11 bases lining up with TRBD2. The receptor comes from a boy between 2 and 15 years old in good health and CMV-seronegative. The specimen sequenced was PBMCs. CDR3 sequence (DNA): TGTGCCAGCAGCCTAGCGGGGGGGAACACCGGGGAGCTGTTTTTT. Residues: CASSLAGGNTGELFF.